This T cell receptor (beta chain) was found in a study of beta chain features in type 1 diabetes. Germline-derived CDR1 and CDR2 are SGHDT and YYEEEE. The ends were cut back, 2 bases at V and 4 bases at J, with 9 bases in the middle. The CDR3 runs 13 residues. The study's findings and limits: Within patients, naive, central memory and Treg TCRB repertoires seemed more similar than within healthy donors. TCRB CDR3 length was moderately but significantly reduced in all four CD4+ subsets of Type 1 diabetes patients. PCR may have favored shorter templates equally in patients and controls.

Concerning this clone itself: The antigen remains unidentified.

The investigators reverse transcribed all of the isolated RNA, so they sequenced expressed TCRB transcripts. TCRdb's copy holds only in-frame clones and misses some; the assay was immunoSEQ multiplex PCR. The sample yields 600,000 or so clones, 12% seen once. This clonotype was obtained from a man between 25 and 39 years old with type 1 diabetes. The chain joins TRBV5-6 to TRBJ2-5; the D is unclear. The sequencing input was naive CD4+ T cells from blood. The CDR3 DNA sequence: TGTGCCAGCAGCTTTTACGTTGGAGAGACCCAGTACTTC. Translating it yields CASSFYVGETQYF. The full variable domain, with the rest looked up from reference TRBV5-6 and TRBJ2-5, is DAGVTQSPTHLIKTRGQQVTLRCSPKSGHDTVSWYQQALGQGPQFIFQYYEEEERQRGNFPDRFSGHQFPNYSSELNVNALLLGDSALYLCASSFYVGETQYFGPGTRLLVL.